This TCR beta chain derives from a study of T cells in Graves' hyperthyroidism and ophthalmopathy. Findings and caveats of the study: Blood also showed most of the thyroid clonotypes that were expanded above 0.001.

This clonotype showed up just once. Its cognate antigen is unknown. Amplified TCR beta CDR3 regions derived from RNA transcripts. TCR CDR3 regions were first amplified by RT-PCR with HTBI primers. TCRdb ran MiXCR on the multiplex PCR reads and lists one entry per CDR3 protein. This sample has hundreds of thousands of distinct CDR3 sequences, with 46% found just once. CDR3 size: 14 residues. V gave up 8 bases and J gave up 3 bases; unmatched junction bases: 9. The germline V gene has CDR1 SGHVS and CDR2 FQNEAQ. The clonotype was recovered from a woman aged 18 to 35 with Graves' hyperthyroidism. This rearrangement joins TRBV7-8 to TRBJ1-2, with 7 bases aligning to TRBD1. Sequencing used peripheral blood or thyroid tissue (not recorded which). The CDR3 protein is CASSPQGTDYGYTF. CDR3 nucleotides: TGTGCCAGCTCACCACAGGGGACCGACTATGGCTACACCTTC.